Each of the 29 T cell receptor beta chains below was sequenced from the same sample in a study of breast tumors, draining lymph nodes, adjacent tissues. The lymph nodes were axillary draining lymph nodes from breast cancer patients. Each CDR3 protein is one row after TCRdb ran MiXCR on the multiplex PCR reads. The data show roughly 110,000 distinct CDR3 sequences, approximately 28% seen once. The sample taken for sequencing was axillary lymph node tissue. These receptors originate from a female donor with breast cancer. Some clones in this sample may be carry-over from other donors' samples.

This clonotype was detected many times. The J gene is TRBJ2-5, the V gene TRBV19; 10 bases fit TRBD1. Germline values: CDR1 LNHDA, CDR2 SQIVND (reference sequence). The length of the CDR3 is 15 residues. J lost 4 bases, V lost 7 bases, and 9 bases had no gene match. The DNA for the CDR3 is TGTGCCAGTACCCCGACAGGGGGCTGGGGAGAGACCCAGTACTTC. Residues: CASTPTGGWGETQYF. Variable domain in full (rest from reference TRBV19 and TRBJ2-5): DGGITQSPKYLFRKEGQNVTLSCEQNLNHDAMYWYRQDPGQGLRLIYYSQIVNDFQKGDIAEGYSVSREKKESFPLTVTSAQKNPTAFYLCASTPTGGWGETQYFGPGTRLLVL.

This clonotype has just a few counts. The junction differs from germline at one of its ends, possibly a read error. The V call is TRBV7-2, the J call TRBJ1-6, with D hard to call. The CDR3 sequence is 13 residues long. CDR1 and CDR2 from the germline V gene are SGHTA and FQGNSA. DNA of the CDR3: TGTGCCAGCAGCTTACAGGAGAATTCGCCCCTCCGCTTT. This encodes CASSLQENSPLRF.

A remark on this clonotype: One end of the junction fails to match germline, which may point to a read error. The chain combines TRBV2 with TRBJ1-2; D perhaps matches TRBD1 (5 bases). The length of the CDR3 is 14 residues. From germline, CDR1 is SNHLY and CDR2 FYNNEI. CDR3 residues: CASSLAGTHYGYTF. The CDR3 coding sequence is TGCGCCAGCAGTTTGGCAGGGACTCACTATGGCTACACCTTC.

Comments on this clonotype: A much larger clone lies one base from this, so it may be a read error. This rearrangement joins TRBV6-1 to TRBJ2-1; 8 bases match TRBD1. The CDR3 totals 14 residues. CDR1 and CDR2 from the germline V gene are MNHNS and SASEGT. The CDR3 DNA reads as TGTCCCAGCAGTCGAGACAGGGGCAACAATGAGCAGTTCTTC. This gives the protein CPSSRDRGNNEQFF.

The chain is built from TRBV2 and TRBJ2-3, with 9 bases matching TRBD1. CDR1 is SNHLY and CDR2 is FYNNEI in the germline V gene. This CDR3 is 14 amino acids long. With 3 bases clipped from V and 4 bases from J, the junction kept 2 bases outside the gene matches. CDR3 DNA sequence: TGTGCCAGCAGTGAGGACAGGGGATCAGATACGCAGTATTTT. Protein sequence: CASSEDRGSDTQYF.

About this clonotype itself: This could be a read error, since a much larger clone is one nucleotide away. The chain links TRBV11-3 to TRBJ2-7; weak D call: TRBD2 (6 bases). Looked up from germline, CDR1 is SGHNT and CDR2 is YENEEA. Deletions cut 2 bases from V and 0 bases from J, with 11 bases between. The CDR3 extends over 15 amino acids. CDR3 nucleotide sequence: TGTGCCAGCAGCTTAAACACGGGAGCCTCCTACGAGCAGTACTTC. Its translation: CASSLNTGASYEQYF. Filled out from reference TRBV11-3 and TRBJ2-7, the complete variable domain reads EAGVVQSPRYKIIEKKQPVAFWCNPISGHNTLYWYLQNLGQGPELLIRYENEEAVDDSQLPKDRFSAERLKGVDSTLKIQPAELGDSAVYLCASSLNTGASYEQYFGPGTRLTVT.

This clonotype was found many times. In DNA, the CDR3 is TGTGCCAGCAGCGCTTTACAGGGAAGGGAGACCCAGTACTTC. This gives the protein CASSALQGRETQYF. The genes are TRBV9 and TRBJ2-5, with D maybe TRBD1 (6 bases). Germline CDR1 reads SGDLS; CDR2 reads YYNGEE. The CDR3 runs 14 residues. The V end was cut by 3 bases, the J end by 5 bases, with 14 bases between.

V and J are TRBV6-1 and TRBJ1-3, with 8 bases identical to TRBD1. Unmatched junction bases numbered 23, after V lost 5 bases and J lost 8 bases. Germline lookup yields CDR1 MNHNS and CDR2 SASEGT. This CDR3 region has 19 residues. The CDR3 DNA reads TGTGCCAGCAGTCACCCCCAAACCGCCCGAGGACAGGGACCCGACACCATATATTTT. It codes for CASSHPQTARGQGPDTIYF.

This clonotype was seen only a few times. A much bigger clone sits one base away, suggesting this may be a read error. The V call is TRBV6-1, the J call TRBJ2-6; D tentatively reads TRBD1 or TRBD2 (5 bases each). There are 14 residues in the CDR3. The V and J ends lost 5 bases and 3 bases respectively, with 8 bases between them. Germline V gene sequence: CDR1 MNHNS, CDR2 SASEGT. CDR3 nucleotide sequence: TGTGCCAGCAGTCATGGGGGTGGGGCCAACGTCCTGACTTTC. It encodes CASSHGGGANVLTF.

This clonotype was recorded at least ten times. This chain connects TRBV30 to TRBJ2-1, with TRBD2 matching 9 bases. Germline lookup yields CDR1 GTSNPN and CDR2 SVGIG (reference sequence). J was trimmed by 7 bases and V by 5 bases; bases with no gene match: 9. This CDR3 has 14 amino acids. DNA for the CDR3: TGTGCCTGGCGGGACCTAGCGGGGTCTAATGAGCAGTTCTTC. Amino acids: CAWRDLAGSNEQFF. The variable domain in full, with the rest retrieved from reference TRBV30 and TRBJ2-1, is SQTIHQWPATLVQPVGSPLSLECTVEGTSNPNLYWYRQAAGRGLQLLFYSVGIGQISSEVPQNLSASRPQDRQFILSSKKLLLSDSGFYLCAWRDLAGSNEQFFGPGTRLTVL.

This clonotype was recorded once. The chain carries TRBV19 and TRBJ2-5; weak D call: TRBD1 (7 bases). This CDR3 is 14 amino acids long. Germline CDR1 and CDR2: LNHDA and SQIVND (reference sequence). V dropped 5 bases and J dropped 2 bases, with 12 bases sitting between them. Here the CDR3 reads CASSFAGQQETQYF. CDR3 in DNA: TGTGCCAGTAGTTTCGCGGGACAGCAAGAGACCCAGTACTTC.

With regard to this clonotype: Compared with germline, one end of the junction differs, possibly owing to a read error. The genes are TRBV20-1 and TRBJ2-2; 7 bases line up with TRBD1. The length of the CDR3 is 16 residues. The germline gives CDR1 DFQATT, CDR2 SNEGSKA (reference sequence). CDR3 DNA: TGTAGTGCTAGACAGGGTAAAGCGGAGAACCCCGGGGAGCTGTTTTTT. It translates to CSARQGKAENPGELFF.

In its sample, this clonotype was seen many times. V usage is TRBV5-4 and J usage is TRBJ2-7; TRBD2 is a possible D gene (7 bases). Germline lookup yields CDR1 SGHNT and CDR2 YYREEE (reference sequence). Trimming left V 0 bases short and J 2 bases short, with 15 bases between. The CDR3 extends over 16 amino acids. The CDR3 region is CASSLAGGGAAYEQYF. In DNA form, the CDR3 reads TGTGCCAGCAGCTTGGCCGGAGGGGGGGCGGCCTACGAGCAGTACTTC.

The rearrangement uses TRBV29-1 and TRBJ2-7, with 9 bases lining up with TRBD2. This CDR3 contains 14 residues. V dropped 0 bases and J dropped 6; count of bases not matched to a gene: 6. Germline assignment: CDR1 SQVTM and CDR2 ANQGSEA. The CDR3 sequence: CSVEDGREGLEQYF. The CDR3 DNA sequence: TGCAGCGTTGAAGACGGGCGGGAGGGGCTCGAGCAGTACTTC.

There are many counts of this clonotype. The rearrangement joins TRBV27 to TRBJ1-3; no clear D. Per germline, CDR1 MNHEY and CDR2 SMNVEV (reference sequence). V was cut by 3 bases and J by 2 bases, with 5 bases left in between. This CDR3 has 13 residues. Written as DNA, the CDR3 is TGTGCCAGCAGTTTCGGTACTGGAAACACCATATATTTT. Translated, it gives CASSFGTGNTIYF.

The CDR3 protein is CASTETSGDVSETQYF. CDR3 DNA: TGTGCCAGCACCGAAACTAGCGGGGACGTATCCGAGACCCAGTACTTC. This chain uses TRBV6-2 or TRBV6-3 with TRBJ2-5; TRBD2 agrees at 10 bases. The germline CDR1 and CDR2 sequences are MNHEY and SVGEGT. The CDR3 length is 16 residues. V shed 7 bases, J shed 5 bases, and the junction held 13 bases outside the gene matches.

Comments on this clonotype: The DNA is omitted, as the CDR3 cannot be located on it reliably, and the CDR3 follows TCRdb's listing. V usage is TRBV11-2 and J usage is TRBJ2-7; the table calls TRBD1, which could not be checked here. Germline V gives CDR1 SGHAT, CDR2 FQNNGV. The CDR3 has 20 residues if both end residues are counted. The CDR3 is CASSFYICSAFRGGAYEQYF.

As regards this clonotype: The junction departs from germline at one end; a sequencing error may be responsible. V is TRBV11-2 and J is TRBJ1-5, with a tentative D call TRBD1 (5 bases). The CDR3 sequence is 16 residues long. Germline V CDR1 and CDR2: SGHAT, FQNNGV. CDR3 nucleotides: TGTGCCAGCAGACGGGGGTCTAGCGGGTACAATGAGCCCCAGCATTTT. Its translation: CASRRGSSGYNEPQHF.

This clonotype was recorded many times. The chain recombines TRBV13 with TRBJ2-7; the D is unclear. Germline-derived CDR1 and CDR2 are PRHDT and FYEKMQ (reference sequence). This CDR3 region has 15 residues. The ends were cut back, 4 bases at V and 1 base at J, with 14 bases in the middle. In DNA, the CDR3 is TGTGCCAGCAGCTCCTCTGGGGTCGGGTCCTACGAGCAGTACTTC. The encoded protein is CASSSSGVGSYEQYF.

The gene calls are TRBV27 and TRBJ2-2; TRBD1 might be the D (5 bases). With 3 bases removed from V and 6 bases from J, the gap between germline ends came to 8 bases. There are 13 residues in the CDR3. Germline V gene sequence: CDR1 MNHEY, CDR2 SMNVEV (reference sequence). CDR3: CASSFRVAGELFF. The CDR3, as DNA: TGTGCCAGCAGTTTCAGGGTCGCCGGGGAGCTGTTTTTT.

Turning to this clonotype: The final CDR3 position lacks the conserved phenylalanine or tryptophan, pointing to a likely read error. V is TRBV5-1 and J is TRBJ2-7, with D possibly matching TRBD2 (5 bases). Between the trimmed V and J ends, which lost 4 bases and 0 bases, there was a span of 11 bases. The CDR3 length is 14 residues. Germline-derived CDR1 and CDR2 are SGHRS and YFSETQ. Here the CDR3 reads CASSRRRSSYEQYL. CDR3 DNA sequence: TGCGCCAGCAGCCGGCGGAGGAGCTCCTACGAGCAGTACCTC.

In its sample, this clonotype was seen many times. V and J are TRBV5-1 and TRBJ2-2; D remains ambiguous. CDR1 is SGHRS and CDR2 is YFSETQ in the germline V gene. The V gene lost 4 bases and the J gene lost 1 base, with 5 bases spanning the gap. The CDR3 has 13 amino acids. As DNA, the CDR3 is TGCGCCAGCAGCCCGGAGAACACCGGGGAGCTGTTTTTT. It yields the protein CASSPENTGELFF.

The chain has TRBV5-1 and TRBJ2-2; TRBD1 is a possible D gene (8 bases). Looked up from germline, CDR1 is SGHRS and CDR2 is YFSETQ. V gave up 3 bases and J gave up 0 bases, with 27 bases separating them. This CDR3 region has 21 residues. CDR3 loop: CASSSDREGTGEPTNTGELFF. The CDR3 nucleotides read TGCGCCAGCAGCTCGGACAGGGAGGGGACCGGGGAGCCGACGAACACCGGGGAGCTGTTTTTT. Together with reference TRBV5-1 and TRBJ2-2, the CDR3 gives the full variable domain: KAGVTQTPRYLIKTRGQQVTLSCSPISGHRSVSWYQQTPGQGLQFLFEYFSETQRNKGNFPGRFSGRQFSNSRSEMNVSTLELGDSALYLCASSSDREGTGEPTNTGELFFGEGSRLTVL.

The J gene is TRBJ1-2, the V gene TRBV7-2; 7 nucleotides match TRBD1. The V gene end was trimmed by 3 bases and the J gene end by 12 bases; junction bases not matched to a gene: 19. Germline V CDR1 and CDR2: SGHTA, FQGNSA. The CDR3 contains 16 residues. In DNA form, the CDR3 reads TGTGCCAGCAGCTTCAAAACGGGGTCAGGGGGACTGGGCCACACCTTC. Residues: CASSFKTGSGGLGHTF.

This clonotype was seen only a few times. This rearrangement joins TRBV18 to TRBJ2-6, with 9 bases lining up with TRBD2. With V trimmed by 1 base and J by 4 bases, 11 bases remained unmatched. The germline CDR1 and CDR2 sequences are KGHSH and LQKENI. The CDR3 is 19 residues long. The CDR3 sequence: CASSPRKRGASEGANVLTF. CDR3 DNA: TGTGCCAGCTCACCACGAAAGCGGGGGGCCTCGGAGGGGGCCAACGTCCTGACTTTC.

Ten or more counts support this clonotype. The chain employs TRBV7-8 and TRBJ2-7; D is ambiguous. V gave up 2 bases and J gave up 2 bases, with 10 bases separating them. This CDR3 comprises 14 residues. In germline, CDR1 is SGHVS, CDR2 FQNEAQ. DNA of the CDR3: TGTGCCAGCAGCTTAAGAGCTGGAGCCTACGAGCAGTACTTC. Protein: CASSLRAGAYEQYF.

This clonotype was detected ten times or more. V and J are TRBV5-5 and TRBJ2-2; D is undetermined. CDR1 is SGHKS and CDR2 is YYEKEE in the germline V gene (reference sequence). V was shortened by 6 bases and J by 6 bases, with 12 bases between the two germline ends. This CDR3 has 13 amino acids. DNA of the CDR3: TGTGCCAGCACCCCTGCCCAGGCCGGGGAGCTGTTTTTT. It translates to CASTPAQAGELFF. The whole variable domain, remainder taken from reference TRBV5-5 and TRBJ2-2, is DAGVTQSPTHLIKTRGQQVTLRCSPISGHKSVSWYQQVLGQGPQFIFQYYEKEERGRGNFPDRFSARQFPNYSSELNVNALLLGDSALYLCASTPAQAGELFFGEGSRLTVL.

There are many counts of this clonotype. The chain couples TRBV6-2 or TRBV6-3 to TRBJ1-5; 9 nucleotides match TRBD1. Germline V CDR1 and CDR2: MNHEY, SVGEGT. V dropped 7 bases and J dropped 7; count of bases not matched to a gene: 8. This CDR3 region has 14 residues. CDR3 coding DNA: TGTGCCAGCAACCTACAGGGGGCGAGGCAGCCCCAGCATTTT. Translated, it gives CASNLQGARQPQHF.

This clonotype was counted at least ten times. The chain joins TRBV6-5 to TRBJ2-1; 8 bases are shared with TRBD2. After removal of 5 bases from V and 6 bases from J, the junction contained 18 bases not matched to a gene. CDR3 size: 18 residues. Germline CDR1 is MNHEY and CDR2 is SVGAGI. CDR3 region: CASSPPRSGTRRGNEQFF. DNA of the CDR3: TGTGCCAGCAGTCCCCCCCGTTCGGGGACTAGGAGGGGCAATGAGCAGTTCTTC.